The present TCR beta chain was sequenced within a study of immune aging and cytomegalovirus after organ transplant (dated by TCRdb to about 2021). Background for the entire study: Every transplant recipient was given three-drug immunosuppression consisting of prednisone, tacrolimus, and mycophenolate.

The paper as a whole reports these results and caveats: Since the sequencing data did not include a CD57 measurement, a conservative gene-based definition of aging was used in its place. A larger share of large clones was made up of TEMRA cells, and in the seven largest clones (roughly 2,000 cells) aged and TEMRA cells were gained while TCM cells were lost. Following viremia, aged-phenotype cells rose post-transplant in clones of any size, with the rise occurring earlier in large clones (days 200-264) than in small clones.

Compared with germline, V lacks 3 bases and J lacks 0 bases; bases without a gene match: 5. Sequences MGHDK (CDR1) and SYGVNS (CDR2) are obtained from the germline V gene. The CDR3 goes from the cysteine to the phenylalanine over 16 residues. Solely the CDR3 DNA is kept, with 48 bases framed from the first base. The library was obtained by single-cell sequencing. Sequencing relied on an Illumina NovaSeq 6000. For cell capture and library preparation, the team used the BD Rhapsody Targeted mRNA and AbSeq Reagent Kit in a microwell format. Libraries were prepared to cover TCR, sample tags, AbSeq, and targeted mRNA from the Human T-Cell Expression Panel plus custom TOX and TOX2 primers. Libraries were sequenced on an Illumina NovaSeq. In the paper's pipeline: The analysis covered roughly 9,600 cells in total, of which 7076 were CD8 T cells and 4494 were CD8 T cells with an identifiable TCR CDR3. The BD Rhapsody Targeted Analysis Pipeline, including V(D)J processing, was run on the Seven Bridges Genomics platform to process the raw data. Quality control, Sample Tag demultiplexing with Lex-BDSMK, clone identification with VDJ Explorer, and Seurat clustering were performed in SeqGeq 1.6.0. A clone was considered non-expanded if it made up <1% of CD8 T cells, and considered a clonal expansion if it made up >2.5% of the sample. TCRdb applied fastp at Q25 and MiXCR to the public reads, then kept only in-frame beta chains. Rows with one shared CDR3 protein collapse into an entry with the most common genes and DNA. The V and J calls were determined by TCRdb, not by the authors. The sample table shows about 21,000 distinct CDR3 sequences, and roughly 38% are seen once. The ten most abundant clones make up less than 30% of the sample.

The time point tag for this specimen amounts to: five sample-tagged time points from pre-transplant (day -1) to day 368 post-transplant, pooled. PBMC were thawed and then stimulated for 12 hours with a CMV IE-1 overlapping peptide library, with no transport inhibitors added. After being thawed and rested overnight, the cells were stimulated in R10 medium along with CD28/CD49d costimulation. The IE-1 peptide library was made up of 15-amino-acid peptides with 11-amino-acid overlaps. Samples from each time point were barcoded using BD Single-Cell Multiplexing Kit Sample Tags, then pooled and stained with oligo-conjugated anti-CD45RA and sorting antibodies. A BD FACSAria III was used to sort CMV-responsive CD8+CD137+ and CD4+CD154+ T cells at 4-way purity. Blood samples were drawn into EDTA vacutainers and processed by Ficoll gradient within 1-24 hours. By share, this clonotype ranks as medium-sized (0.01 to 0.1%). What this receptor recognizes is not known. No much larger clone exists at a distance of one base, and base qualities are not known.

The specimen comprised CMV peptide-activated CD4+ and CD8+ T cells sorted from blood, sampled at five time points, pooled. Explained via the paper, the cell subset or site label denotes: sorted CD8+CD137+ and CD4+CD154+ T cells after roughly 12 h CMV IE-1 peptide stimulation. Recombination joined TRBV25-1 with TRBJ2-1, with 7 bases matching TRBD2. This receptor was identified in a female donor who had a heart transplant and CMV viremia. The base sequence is TGTGCCAGCAGTGATCGGCTAGCGGACTCCTACAATGAGCAGTTCTTC. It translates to CASSDRLADSYNEQFF.